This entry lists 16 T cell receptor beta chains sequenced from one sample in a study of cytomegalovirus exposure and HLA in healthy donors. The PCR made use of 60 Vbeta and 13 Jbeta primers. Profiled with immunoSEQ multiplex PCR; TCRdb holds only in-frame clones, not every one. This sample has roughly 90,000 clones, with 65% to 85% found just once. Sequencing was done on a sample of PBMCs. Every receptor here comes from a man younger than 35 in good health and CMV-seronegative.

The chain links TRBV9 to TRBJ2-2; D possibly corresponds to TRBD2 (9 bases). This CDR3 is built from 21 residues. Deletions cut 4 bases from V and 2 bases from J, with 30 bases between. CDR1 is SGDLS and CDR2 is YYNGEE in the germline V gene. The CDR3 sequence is CASSRRMDRVGAGGNTGELFF. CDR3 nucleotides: TGTGCCAGCAGCAGACGAATGGACAGGGTAGGAGCGGGAGGCAACACCGGGGAGCTGTTTTTT. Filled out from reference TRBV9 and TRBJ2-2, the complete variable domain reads DSGVTQTPKHLITATGQRVTLRCSPRSGDLSVYWYQQSLDQGLQFLIQYYNGEERAKGNILERFSAQQFPDLHSELNLSSLELGDSALYFCASSRRMDRVGAGGNTGELFFGEGSRLTVL.

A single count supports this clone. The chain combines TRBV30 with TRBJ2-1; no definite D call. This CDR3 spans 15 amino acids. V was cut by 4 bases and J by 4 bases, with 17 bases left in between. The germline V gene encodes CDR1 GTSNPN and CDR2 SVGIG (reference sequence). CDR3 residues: CAWTKPGSRYNEQFF. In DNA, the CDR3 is TGTGCCTGGACCAAACCCGGTTCCCGATACAATGAGCAGTTCTTC.

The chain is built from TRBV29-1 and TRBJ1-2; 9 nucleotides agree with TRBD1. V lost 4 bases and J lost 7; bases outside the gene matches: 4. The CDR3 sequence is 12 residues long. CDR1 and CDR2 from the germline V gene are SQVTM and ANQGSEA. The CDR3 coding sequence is TGCAGCGTTGGGGACAGGGTGTCTGGCTACACCTTC. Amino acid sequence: CSVGDRVSGYTF. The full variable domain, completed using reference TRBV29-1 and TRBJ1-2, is SAVISQKPSRDICQRGTSLTIQCQVDSQVTMMFWYRQQPGQSLTLIATANQGSEATYESGFVIDKFPISRPNLTFSTLTVSNMSPEDSSIYLCSVGDRVSGYTFGSGTRLTVV.

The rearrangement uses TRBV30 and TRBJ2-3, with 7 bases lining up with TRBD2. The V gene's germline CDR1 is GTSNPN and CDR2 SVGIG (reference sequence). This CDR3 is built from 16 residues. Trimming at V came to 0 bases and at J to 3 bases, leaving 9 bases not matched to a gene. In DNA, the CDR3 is TGTGCCTGGAGTGTAGCTCGCGGGAGCCTGACAGATACGCAGTATTTT. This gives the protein CAWSVARGSLTDTQYF.

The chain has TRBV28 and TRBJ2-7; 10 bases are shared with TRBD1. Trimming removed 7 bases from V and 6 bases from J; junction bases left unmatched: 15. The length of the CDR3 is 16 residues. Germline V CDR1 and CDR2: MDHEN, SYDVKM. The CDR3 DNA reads TGTGCCAGCATCCCTTGGATAACGACAGGGGGCGGCGAGCAGTACTTC. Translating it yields CASIPWITTGGGEQYF.

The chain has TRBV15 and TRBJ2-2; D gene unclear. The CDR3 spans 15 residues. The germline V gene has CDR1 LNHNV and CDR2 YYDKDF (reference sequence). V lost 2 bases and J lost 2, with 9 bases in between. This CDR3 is CATSRSLPNTGELFF. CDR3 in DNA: TGTGCCACCAGCAGATCTCTACCTAACACCGGGGAGCTGTTTTTT.

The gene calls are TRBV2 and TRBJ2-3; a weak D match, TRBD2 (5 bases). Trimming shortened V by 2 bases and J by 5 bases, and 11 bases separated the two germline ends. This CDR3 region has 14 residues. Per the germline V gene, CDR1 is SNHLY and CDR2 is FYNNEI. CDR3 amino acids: CASSELIAGDTQYF. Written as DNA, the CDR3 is TGTGCCAGCAGTGAATTAATCGCGGGAGATACGCAGTATTTT.

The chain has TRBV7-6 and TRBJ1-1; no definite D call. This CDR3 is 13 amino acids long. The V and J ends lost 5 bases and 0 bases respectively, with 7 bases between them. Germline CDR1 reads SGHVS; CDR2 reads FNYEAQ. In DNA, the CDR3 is TGTGCCAGCAGCCCTGTATTGAACACTGAAGCTTTCTTT. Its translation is CASSPVLNTEAFF.

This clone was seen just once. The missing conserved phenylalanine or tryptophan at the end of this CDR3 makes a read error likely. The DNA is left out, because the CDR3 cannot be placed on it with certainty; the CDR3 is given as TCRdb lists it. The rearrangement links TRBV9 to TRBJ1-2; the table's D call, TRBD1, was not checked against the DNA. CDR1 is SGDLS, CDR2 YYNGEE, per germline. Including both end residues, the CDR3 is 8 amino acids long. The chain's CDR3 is CASSPEIS.

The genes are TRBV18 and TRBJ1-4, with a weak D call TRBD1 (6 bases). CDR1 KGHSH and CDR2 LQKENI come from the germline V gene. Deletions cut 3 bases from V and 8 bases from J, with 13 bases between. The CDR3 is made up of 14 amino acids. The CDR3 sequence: CASSPGGAGEKLFF. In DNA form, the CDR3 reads TGTGCCAGCTCACCGGGGGGGGCTGGGGAAAAACTGTTTTTT.

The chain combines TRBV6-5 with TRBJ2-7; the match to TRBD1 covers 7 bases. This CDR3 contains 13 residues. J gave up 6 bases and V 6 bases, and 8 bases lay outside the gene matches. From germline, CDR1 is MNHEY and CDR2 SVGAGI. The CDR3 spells CASRRTGGSEQYF. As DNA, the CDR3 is TGTGCCAGCAGAAGGACAGGTGGCTCCGAGCAGTACTTC.

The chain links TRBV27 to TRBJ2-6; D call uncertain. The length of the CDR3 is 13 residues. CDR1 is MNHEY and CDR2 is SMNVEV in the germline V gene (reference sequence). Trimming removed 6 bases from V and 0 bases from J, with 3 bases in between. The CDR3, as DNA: TGTGCCAGCAGATACTCTGGGGCCAACGTCCTGACTTTC. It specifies CASRYSGANVLTF.

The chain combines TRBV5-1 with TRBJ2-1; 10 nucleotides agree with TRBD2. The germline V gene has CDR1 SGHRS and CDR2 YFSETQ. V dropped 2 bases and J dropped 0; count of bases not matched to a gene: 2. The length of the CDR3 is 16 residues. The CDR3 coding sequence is TGCGCCAGCAGCTTAGCGGGAGGGTCCTCCTACAATGAGCAGTTCTTC. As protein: CASSLAGGSSYNEQFF.

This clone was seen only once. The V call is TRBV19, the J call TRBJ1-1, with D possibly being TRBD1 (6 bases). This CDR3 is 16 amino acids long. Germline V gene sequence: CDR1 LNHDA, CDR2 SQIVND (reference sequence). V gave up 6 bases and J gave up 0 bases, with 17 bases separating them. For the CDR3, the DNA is TGTGCCAGTAGCCTGGGCGGGGGGCGCGTGAACACTGAAGCTTTCTTT. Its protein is CASSLGGGRVNTEAFF.

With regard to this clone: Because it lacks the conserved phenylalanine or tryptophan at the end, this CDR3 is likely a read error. The CDR3 coding sequence is TGTGCCAGCAGTTCCACCCATGGATTGAGGAACTATGGCTACACCGTC. Amino acid sequence: CASSSTHGLRNYGYTV. V and J are TRBV6-5 and TRBJ1-2; D gene unclear. CDR3 size: 16 residues. Looked up from germline, CDR1 is MNHEY and CDR2 is SVGAGI. Trimming removed 4 bases from V and 2 bases from J, with 17 bases in between.

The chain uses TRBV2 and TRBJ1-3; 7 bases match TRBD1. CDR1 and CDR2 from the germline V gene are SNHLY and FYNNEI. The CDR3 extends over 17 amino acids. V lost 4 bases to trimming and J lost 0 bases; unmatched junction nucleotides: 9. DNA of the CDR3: TGTGCCAGCAGTGCGAGCAGGGGGTCCTCCTCTGGAAACACCATATATTTT. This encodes CASSASRGSSSGNTIYF.